Presented here are 8 T cell receptor beta chains from one specimen sequenced in a study of human T cells and chemical hapten exposure. TCRdb reanalysed the RACE reads using MiXCR and keeps one entry per CDR3 protein. The sample lists under 130,000 distinct CDR3 sequences, around 35% seen once, with around 2.5% in the top ten. Time point meaning: patch test 3, about 24 weeks after DPC sensitization. Indicated treatment: therapeutic diphenylcyclopropenone sensitization with weekly scalp DPC. The material was whole blood, obtained in connection with sensitization to the hapten diphenylcyclopropenone (DPC). These receptors were obtained from a man between 35 and 55 years old with alopecia areata. Some clones in this sample may be carry-over from other donors' samples.

V is TRBV20-1 and J is TRBJ1-1; D perhaps matches TRBD1 (6 bases). Trimming took off 3 bases at V and 4 bases at J, with 18 bases between the two ends. CDR3 length equals 15 residues. In germline, CDR1 is DFQATT, CDR2 SNEGSKA (reference sequence). CDR3 in DNA: TGCAGTGCTAGGAACCCCGGCCAGGGGAGCACTGAAGCTTTCTTT. This translates into CSARNPGQGSTEAFF.

The V call is TRBV4-2, the J call TRBJ1-1; D is uncertain. The V end lost 4 bases, the J end lost 0 bases, and 15 bases lay between the germline ends. Looked up from germline, CDR1 is LGHNA and CDR2 is YNFKEQ. The CDR3 contains 16 residues. Here the CDR3 DNA reads TGTGCCAGCAGCCTCGAAGGTGAGGGTTTGAACACTGAAGCTTTCTTT. Translation: CASSLEGEGLNTEAFF.

This clonotype was observed a handful of times. This sequence joins TRBV7-8 and TRBJ2-3; 8 bases map to TRBD2. Trimming at V came to 4 bases and at J to 2 bases, leaving 11 bases not matched to a gene. CDR1 and CDR2 (germline): SGHVS, FQNEAQ. The CDR3 totals 17 residues. DNA for the CDR3: TGTGCCAGCAGCTATTCCGGGACTAGGCAGATCACAGATACGCAGTATTTT. Amino acid sequence: CASSYSGTRQITDTQYF.

This clonotype has a handful of counts. This chain uses TRBV19 with TRBJ2-3, with 10 bases fitting TRBD1. Germline V lookup: CDR1 LNHDA, CDR2 SQIVND (reference sequence). CDR3 length: 16 residues. The trim removed 6 bases at V and 0 bases at J, leaving 6 bases unmatched. This chain's CDR3 is CASRGTGDPSTDTQYF. The CDR3 nucleotides read TGTGCCAGTAGAGGGACAGGGGATCCTAGCACAGATACGCAGTATTTT.

This clonotype was counted between two and nine times. The genes are TRBV20-1 and TRBJ2-3; 8 bases are shared with TRBD1. Germline V gene sequence: CDR1 DFQATT, CDR2 SNEGSKA (reference sequence). V was pared by 1 base and J by 0 bases, with 6 bases of the junction left unmatched. The CDR3 has 16 residues. The CDR3 reads CSARALRGPSTDTQYF. Here the CDR3 DNA reads TGCAGTGCTAGAGCCCTCAGGGGGCCGAGCACAGATACGCAGTATTTT.

This clonotype was seen a handful of times. The CDR3 sequence: CASRAGTGNNQPQHF. The CDR3 DNA is TGTGCCAGCAGAGCCGGGACAGGTAACAATCAGCCCCAGCATTTT. The rearrangement joins TRBV12-3 or TRBV12-4 to TRBJ1-5; 8 bases match TRBD1. CDR3 length: 15 amino acids. V lost 6 bases and J lost 3; bases outside the gene matches: 7.

A few counts support this clonotype. The CDR3 sequence: CASSRGQGSETQYF. As DNA, the CDR3 is TGCGCCAGCAGCCGCGGACAGGGCTCGGAGACCCAGTACTTC. The V call is TRBV4-3, the J call TRBJ2-5; 8 nucleotides line up with TRBD1. Germline V lookup: CDR1 LGHNA, CDR2 YSLEER. J gave up 5 bases and V 4 bases, and 6 bases lay outside the gene matches. There are 14 residues in the CDR3.

The gene calls are TRBV11-3 and TRBJ2-3, with 8 bases aligning to TRBD1. The CDR3 totals 16 residues. Germline CDR1 and CDR2: SGHNT and YENEEA. The V and J ends lost 2 bases and 3 bases, in that order; junction bases with no gene match: 7. The CDR3 DNA reads as TGTGCCAGCAGCTTATTACCAGGGGGCCCGACAGATACGCAGTATTTT. It specifies CASSLLPGGPTDTQYF.